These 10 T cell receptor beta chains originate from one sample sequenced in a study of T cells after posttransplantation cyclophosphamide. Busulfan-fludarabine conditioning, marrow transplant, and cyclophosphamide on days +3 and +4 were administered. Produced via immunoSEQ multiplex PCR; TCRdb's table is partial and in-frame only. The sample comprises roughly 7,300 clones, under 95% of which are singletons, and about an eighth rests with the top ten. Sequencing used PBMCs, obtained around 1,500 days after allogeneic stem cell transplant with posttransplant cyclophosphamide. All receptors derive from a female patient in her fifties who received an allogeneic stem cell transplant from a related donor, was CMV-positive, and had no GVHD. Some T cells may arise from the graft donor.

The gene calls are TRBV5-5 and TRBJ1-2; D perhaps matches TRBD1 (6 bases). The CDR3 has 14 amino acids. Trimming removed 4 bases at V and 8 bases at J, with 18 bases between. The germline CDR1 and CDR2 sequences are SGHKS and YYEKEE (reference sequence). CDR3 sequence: CASSHVGQGQGYTF. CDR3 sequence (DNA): TGTGCCAGCAGCCACGTTGGGCAGGGGCAGGGCTACACCTTC.

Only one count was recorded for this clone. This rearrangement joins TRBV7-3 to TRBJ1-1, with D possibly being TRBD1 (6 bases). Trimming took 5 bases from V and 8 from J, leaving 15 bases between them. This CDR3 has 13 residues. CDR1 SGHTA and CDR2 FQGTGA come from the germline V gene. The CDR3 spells CASSPQGPGEAFF. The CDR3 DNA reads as TGTGCCAGCAGCCCCCAGGGGCCCGGGGAAGCTTTCTTT.

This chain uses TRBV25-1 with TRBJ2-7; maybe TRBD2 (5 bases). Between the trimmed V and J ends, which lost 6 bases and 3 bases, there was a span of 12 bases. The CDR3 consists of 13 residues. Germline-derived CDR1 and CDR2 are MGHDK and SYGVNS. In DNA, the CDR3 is TGTGCCAGCAGAGAACCGGGAAACTACGAGCAGTACTTC. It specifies CASREPGNYEQYF.

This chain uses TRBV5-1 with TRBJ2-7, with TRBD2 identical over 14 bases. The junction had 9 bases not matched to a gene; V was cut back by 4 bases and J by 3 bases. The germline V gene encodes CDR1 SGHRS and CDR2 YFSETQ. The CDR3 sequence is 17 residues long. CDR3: CASSPGLAGGFDYEQYF. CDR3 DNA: TGCGCCAGCAGCCCTGGACTAGCGGGAGGCTTCGACTACGAGCAGTACTTC. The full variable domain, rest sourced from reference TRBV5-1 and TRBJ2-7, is KAGVTQTPRYLIKTRGQQVTLSCSPISGHRSVSWYQQTPGQGLQFLFEYFSETQRNKGNFPGRFSGRQFSNSRSEMNVSTLELGDSALYLCASSPGLAGGFDYEQYFGPGTRLTVT.

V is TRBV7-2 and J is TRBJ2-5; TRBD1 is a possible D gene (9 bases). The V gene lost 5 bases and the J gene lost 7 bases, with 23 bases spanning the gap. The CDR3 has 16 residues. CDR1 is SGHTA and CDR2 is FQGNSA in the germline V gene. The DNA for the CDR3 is TGTGCCAGCAGCCCCTCGGGGGGGGACAGGGAAGTGACCCAGTACTTC. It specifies CASSPSGGDREVTQYF.

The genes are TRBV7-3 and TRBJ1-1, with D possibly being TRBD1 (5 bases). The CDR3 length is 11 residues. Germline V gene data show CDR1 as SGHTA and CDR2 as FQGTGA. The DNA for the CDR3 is TGTGCTCTGCAGCGGGGGATTGAAGCTTTCTTT. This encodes CALQRGIEAFF. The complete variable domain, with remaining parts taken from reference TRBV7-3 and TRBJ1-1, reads GAGVSQTPSNKVTEKGKYVELRCDPISGHTALYWYRQSLGQGPEFLIYFQGTGAADDSGLPNDRFFAVRPEGSVSTLKIQRTERGDSAVYLCALQRGIEAFFGQGTRLTVV.

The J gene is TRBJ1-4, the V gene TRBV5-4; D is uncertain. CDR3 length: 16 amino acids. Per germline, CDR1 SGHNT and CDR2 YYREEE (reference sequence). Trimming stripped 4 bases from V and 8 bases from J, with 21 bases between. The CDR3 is CASSQMTRVGLEKLFF. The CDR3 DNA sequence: TGTGCCAGCAGCCAGATGACCCGGGTCGGGTTAGAAAAACTGTTTTTT.

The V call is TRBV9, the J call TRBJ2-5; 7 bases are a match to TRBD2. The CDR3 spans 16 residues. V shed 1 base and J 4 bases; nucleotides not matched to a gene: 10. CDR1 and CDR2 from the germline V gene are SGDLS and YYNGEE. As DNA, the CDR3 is TGTGCCAGCAGCGTATGGGCGGGAGCCGGTAGAGAGACCCAGTACTTC. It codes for CASSVWAGAGRETQYF.

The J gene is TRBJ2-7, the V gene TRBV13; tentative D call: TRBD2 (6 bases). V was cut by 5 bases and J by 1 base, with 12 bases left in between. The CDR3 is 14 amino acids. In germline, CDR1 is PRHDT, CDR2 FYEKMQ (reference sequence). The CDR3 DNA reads TGTGCCAGCAGCCCCCTCGGGGGATCCTACGAGCAGTACTTC. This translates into CASSPLGGSYEQYF.

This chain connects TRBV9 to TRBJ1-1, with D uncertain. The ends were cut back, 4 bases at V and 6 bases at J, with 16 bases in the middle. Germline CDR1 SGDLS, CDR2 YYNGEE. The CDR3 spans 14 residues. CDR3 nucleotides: TGTGCCAGCAGCTTTTCCCCAGGAGGAGCTGAAGCTTTCTTT. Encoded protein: CASSFSPGGAEAFF.